This section outlines one T cell receptor beta chain sequence together with its context. The antigen is not known. This record comes from a study of OX40 agonist ivuxolimab in advanced cancers. Study results and caveats: Among expanded peripheral T cells, antigen specificity went undetermined.

The method was immunoSEQ multiplex PCR; TCRdb's version includes in-frame clones alone and lacks a portion of them. Here the sample spans about 61,000 clones, about 90% being singletons. Trimming removed 4 bases at V and 4 bases at J, with 13 bases between. Germline V gene sequence: CDR1 MNHEY, CDR2 SMNVEV (reference sequence). CDR3 length: 14 amino acids. The sample was CD4+ or CD8+ T cells sorted from blood, taken in a trial of the OX40 agonist ivuxolimab. J is TRBJ1-1 and V is TRBV27; D remains ambiguous. The TCR originated in an adult with an advanced solid tumor such as melanoma, head and neck, liver or kidney cancer. The CDR3 spells CASSSETRSTEAFF. Written as DNA, the CDR3 is TGTGCCAGCAGTTCCGAGACCCGGAGCACTGAAGCTTTCTTT.